The 6 T cell receptor beta chains listed next were all sequenced from one sample in a study of response to subunit inactivated influenza vaccine. In TCRdb, the RT-PCR reads were re-called with MiXCR into one record per CDR3 protein. The table has more than 150,000 distinct CDR3 sequences, about a tenth seen once. Sequenced here: non-naive T cells sorted from PBMCs, sampled on the day of vaccination. Every receptor here comes from a man between 50 and 59 years old who received an inactivated influenza vaccine.

This clonotype was detected only a few times. The chain couples TRBV3-1 to TRBJ2-1; 8 bases map to TRBD1. In germline, CDR1 is LGHDT, CDR2 YNNKEL (reference sequence). There are 17 residues in the CDR3. The ends lost 2 bases at V and 4 bases at J; junction bases unmatched: 10. The CDR3 DNA is TGTGCCAGCAGCCAATTACTCGGGACAGGAGTTTACAATGAGCAGTTCTTC. Encoded protein: CASSQLLGTGVYNEQFF.

J is TRBJ2-1 and V is TRBV28, with 9 bases aligning to TRBD2. Germline lookup yields CDR1 MDHEN and CDR2 SYDVKM. The CDR3 is 14 amino acids. With 6 bases clipped from V and 10 bases from J, the junction kept 10 bases outside the gene matches. DNA of the CDR3: TGTGCCAGCAGAGGGACTAGCTCACTGCGGGAGCAGTTCTTC. Its protein product is CASRGTSSLREQFF. The full variable domain, with the rest looked up from reference TRBV28 and TRBJ2-1, is DVKVTQSSRYLVKRTGEKVFLECVQDMDHENMFWYRQDPGLGLRLIYFSYDVKMKEKGDIPEGYSVSREKKERFSLILESASTNQTSMYLCASRGTSSLREQFFGPGTRLTVL.

This clonotype was seen repeatedly, ten times or more. This sequence joins TRBV11-2 and TRBJ2-1, with TRBD2 identical over 8 bases. Germline V gene sequence: CDR1 SGHAT, CDR2 FQNNGV. The CDR3 loop spans 15 amino acids. J was trimmed by 7 bases and V by 2 bases; bases with no gene match: 7. The CDR3 DNA sequence: TGTGCCAGCAGCTTATCGGGGGGGCTAAAGAATGAGCAGTTCTTC. As protein: CASSLSGGLKNEQFF.

V is TRBV5-6 and J is TRBJ2-4; TRBD2 matches 8 bases. This CDR3 region has 15 residues. After removal of 4 bases from V and 7 bases from J, the junction contained 10 bases not matched to a gene. Germline assignment: CDR1 SGHDT and CDR2 YYEEEE. The CDR3 nucleotides read TGTGCCAGCAGCCTCCCTGGCGGGGGGCCCAACATTCAGTACTTC. It encodes CASSLPGGGPNIQYF.

The chain has TRBV20-1 and TRBJ2-7, with 8 bases fitting TRBD2. The CDR3 is 13 amino acids. From germline, CDR1 is DFQATT and CDR2 SNEGSKA (reference sequence). J was trimmed by 0 bases and V by 5 bases; bases with no gene match: 3. The CDR3 sequence is CSAGTSGSYEQYF. The DNA for the CDR3 is TGCAGTGCTGGTACTAGCGGCTCCTACGAGCAGTACTTC.

As concerns this clonotype: Possible read error: a much larger clone is one base away. The chain joins TRBV3-1 to TRBJ2-7; D not resolved. Deletions cut 3 bases from V and 1 base from J, with 10 bases between. This CDR3 spans 14 amino acids. Germline CDR1 reads LGHDT; CDR2 reads YNNKEL (reference sequence). DNA for the CDR3: TGTGCCAGCAGCCAGAATCCACTTTCCTACGAGCAGTACTTC. Translating gives CASSQNPLSYEQYF.